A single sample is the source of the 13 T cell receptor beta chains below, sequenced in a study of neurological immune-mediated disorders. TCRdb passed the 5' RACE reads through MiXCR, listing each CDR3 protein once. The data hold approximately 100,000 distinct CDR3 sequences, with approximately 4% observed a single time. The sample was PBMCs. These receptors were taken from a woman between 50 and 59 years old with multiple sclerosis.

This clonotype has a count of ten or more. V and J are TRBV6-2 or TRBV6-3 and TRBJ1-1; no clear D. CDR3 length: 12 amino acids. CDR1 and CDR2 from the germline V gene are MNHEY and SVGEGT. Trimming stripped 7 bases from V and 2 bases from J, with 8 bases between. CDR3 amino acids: CASKPPNTEAFF. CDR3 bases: TGTGCCAGCAAGCCCCCCAACACTGAAGCTTTCTTT.

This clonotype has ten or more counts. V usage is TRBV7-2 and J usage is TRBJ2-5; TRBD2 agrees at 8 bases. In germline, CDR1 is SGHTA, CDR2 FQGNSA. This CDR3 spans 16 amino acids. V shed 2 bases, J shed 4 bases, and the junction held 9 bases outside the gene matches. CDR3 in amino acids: CASSLRSGGDRETQYF. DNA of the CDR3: TGTGCCAGCAGCTTAAGGAGCGGGGGAGACCGAGAGACCCAGTACTTC.

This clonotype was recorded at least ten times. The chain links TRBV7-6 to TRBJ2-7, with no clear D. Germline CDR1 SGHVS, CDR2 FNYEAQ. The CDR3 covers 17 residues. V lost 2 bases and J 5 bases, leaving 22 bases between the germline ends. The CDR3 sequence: CASSLSVKGLRVDEQYF. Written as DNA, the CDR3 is TGTGCCAGCAGCTTATCGGTGAAGGGCCTGCGCGTCGACGAGCAGTACTTC.

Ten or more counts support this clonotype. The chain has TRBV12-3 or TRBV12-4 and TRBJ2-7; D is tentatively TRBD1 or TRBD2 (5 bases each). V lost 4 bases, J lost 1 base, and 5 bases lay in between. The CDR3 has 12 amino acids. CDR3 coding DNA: TGTGCCAGCAGTTGGGGGTCCTACGAGCAGTACTTC. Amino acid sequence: CASSWGSYEQYF.

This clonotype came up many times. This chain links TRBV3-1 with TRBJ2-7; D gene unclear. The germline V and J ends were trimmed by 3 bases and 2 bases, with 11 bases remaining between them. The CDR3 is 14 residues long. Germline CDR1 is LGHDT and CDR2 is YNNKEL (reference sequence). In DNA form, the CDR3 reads TGTGCCAGCAGCCATCGTGGAAAAACCTACGAGCAGTACTTC. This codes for CASSHRGKTYEQYF.

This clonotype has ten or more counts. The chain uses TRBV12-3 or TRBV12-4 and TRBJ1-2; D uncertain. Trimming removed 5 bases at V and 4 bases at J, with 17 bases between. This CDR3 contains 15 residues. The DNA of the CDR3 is TGTGCCAGCAGTAGTTCAGCCTATTTCGGCTATGGCTACACCTTC. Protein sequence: CASSSSAYFGYGYTF.

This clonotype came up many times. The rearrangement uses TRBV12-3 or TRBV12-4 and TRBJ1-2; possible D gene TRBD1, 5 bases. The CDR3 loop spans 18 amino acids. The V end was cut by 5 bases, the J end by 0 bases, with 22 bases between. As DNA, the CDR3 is TGTGCCAGCAGTCCGCGGGGCAACTCAGGGTTTCCTAACTATGGCTACACCTTC. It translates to CASSPRGNSGFPNYGYTF.

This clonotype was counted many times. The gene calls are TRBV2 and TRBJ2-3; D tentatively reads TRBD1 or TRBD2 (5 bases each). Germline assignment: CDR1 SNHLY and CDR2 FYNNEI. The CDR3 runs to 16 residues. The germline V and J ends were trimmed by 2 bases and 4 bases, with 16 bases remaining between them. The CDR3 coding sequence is TGTGCCAGCAGTGAAATAGGGACCCTAGCCTCAGATACGCAGTATTTT. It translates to CASSEIGTLASDTQYF.

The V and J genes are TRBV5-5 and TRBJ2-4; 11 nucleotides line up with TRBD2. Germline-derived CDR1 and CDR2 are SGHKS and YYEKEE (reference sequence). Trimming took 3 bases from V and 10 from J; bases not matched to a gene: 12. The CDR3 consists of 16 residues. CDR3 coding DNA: TGTGCCAGCAGCTACAGTAGCGGGGGGGCCGGGAAAATTCAGTACTTC. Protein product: CASSYSSGGAGKIQYF.

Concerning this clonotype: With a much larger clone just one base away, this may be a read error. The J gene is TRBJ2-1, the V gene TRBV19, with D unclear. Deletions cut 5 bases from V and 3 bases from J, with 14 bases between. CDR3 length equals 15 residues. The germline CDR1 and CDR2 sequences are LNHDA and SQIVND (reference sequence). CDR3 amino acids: CASSASKSYYNEQFF. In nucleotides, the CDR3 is TGTGCCAGTAGTGCCAGTAAGAGCTACTACAATGAGCAGTTCTTC.

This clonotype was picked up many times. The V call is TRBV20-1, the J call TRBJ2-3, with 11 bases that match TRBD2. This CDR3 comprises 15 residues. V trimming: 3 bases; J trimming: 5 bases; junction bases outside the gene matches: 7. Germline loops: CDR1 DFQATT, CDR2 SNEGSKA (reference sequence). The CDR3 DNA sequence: TGCAGTGCTAGGGCACTAGCGGGGGCGGGAGATACGCAGTATTTT. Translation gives CSARALAGAGDTQYF.

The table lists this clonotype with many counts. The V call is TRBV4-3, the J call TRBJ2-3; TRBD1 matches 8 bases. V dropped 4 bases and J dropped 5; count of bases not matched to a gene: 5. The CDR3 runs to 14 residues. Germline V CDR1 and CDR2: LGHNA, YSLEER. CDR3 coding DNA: TGCGCCAGCAGCCGCGGACAGGGAATAGATACGCAGTATTTT. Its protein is CASSRGQGIDTQYF.

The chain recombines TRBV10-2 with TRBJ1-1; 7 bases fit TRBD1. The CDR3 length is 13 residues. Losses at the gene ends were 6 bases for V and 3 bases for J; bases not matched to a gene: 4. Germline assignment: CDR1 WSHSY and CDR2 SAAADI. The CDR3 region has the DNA TGCGCCAGCAGCGAAACAGGGGACACTGAAGCTTTCTTT. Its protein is CASSETGDTEAFF.